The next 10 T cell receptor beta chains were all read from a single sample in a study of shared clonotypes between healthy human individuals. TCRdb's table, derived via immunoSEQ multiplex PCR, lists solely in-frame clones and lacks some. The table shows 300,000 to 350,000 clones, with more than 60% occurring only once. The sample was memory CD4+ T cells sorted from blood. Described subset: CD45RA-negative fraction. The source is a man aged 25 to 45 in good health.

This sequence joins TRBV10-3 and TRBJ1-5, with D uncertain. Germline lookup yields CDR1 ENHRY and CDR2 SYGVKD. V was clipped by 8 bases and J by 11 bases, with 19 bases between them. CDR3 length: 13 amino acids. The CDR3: CAIGTDPFGSQHF. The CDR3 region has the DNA TGTGCCATCGGAACTGATCCTTTTGGGTCCCAGCATTTT.

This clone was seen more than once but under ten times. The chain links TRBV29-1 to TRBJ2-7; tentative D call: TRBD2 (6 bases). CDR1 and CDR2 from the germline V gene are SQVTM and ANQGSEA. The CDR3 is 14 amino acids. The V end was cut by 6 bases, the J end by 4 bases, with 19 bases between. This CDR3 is CSVAGSTVTYEQYF. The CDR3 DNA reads TGCAGCGTGGCCGGGAGCACCGTAACGTACGAGCAGTACTTC.

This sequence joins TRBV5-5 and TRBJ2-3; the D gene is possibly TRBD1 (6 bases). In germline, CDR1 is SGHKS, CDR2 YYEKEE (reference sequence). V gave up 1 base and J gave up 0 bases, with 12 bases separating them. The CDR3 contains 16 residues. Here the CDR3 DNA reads TGTGCCAGCAGCTTGACGACAGGAGCTAGCACAGATACGCAGTATTTT. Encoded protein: CASSLTTGASTDTQYF.

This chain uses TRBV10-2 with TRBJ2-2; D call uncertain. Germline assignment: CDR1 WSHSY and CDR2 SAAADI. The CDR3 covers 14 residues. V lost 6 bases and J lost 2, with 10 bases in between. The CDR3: CASRPGTNTGELFF. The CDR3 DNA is TGCGCCAGCAGGCCAGGAACCAACACCGGGGAGCTGTTTTTT.

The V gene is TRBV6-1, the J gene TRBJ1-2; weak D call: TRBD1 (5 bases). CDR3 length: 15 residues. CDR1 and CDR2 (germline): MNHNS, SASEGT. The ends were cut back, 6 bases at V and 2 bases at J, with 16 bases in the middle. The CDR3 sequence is CASSQLPTGNYGYTF. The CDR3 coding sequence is TGTGCCAGCAGCCAACTACCCACAGGCAACTATGGCTACACCTTC.

The CDR3 spells CATSRILGGDGYTF. CDR3 coding DNA: TGTGCCACCAGCAGAATATTGGGGGGCGATGGCTACACCTTC. The chain combines TRBV15 with TRBJ1-2; D may be TRBD1 (6 bases). Per germline, CDR1 LNHNV and CDR2 YYDKDF (reference sequence). Trimming stripped 2 bases from V and 6 bases from J, with 13 bases between. The CDR3 loop spans 14 amino acids.

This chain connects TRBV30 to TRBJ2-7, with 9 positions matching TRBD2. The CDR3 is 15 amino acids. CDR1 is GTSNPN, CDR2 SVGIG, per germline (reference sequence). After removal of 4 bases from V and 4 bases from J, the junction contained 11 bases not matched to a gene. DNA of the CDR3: TGTGCCTGGACCAATGGCGGGACTAGCAGTTACGAGCAGTACTTC. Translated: CAWTNGGTSSYEQYF.

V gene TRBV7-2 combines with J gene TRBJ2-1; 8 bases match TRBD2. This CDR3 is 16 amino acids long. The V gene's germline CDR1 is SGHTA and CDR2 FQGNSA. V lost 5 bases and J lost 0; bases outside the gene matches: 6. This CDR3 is CASSPSGSASYNEQFF. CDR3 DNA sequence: TGTGCCAGCAGCCCGAGCGGGAGTGCCTCCTACAATGAGCAGTTCTTC.

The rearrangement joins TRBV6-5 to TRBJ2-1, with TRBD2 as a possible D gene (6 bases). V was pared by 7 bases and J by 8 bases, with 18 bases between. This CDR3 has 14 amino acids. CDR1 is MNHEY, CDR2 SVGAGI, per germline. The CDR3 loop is CASTSPGLGYEQFF. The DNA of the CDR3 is TGTGCCAGCACCTCCCCGGGACTTGGGTATGAGCAGTTCTTC.

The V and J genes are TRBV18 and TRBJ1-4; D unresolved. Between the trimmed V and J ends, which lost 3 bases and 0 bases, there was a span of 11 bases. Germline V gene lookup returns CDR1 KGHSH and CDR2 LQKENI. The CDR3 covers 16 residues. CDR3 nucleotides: TGTGCCAGCTCACCCCTACCACCAGCAACTAATGAAAAACTGTTTTTT. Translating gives CASSPLPPATNEKLFF.